This TCR beta chain was identified during a study of CD8 T cells in Susac syndrome. When the RNA was reverse transcribed, random hexamers were used with an input of roughly 0.45 to 1 ug. TCR beta CDR3 was amplified by immunoSEQ multiplex PCR. This amplification extended across 54 Vbeta and 13 Jbeta segments. TCRdb reanalysed the immunoSEQ multiplex PCR reads using MiXCR and keeps one entry per CDR3 protein. The table includes around 100,000 distinct CDR3 sequences, roughly 96% detected once. A word on this clonotype: Its antigen is not identified.

CDR3 size: 12 residues. V was shortened by 6 bases and J by 1 base, with 7 bases between the two germline ends. Germline CDR1 reads MNHEY; CDR2 reads SVGAGI. Negative isolation yielded CD4+ and CD8+ T cells, and FACS enriched TEMRA cells. Overall study findings and caveats: The greatest CD8+ clonal expansion in Susac occurred in TEMRA cells and in active patients. A relatively small number of individuals underwent TCR sequencing and HLA analysis.

Sample: CD8+ T cells from PBMCs. The genes are TRBV6-5 and TRBJ2-7; D is unclear. The clonotype comes from a human donor with Susac syndrome. DNA of the CDR3: TGTGCCAGCAGGCGGAGTTCCTACGAGCAGTACTTC. Amino acids: CASRRSSYEQYF.